A selection of T cell receptor beta chains follows, all from one sample in a study of cytomegalovirus exposure and HLA in healthy donors. The protocol was immunoSEQ multiplex PCR, while the TCRdb copy is restricted to in-frame clones and leaves out a portion. The sample has 100,000 or so clones, 70% seen once. Sequenced input: PBMCs. The receptors stem from a man aged 40-50 years in good health and CMV-seropositive. CDR3s include the opening cysteine and the closing phenylalanine or tryptophan. D genes are given only for firm matches. A clone size is listed for some rows: how often the clone was seen (once, few, many), or a class if it is expanded.

j_call: TRBJ2-1; d_call: TRBD2; clone_size: -; cdr3_length: 18; v_call: TRBV27; cdr3_aa: CASSLNGYALAGDNEQFF
j_call: TRBJ2-1; d_call: TRBD2; clone_size: -; cdr3_length: 15; v_call: TRBV29-1; cdr3_aa: CSGRLAGEGYNEQFF
j_call: TRBJ2-4; d_call: TRBD1; clone_size: -; cdr3_length: 15; v_call: TRBV9; cdr3_aa: CASSEEGQGSKQQYF
j_call: TRBJ2-5; d_call: TRBD1; clone_size: -; cdr3_length: 16; v_call: TRBV6-1; cdr3_aa: CASSEVGTGGKETQYF
j_call: TRBJ1-1; d_call: -; clone_size: -; cdr3_length: 14; v_call: TRBV19; cdr3_aa: CASSPWGGGTEAFF
j_call: TRBJ2-1; d_call: -; clone_size: -; cdr3_length: 14; v_call: TRBV7-9; cdr3_aa: CASSPAARVGEQFF
j_call: TRBJ1-2; d_call: -; clone_size: once; cdr3_length: 13; v_call: TRBV27; cdr3_aa: CASSGQNNYGYTF
j_call: TRBJ2-1; d_call: TRBD1; clone_size: -; cdr3_length: 15; v_call: TRBV25-1; cdr3_aa: CASSEPGQLNNEQFF
j_call: TRBJ1-2; d_call: -; clone_size: once; cdr3_length: 14; v_call: TRBV19; cdr3_aa: CASTRNWGGVGYTF
j_call: TRBJ1-3; d_call: -; clone_size: -; cdr3_length: 16; v_call: TRBV2; cdr3_aa: CASSLWQGGTGNTIYF
j_call: TRBJ1-2; d_call: -; clone_size: -; cdr3_length: 13; v_call: TRBV21-1; cdr3_aa: CASSSQQGPGYTF
j_call: TRBJ1-4; d_call: -; clone_size: -; cdr3_length: 16; v_call: TRBV25-1; cdr3_aa: CASSDSTALAYEKLFF
j_call: TRBJ2-1; d_call: -; clone_size: few; cdr3_length: 13; v_call: TRBV28; cdr3_aa: CASSFRGFNEQFF
j_call: TRBJ2-7; d_call: -; clone_size: -; cdr3_length: 13; v_call: TRBV9; cdr3_aa: CASSAQGYYEQYF
j_call: TRBJ1-2; d_call: -; clone_size: -; cdr3_length: 14; v_call: TRBV10-2; cdr3_aa: CASSESAANYGYTF
j_call: TRBJ1-2; d_call: -; clone_size: -; cdr3_length: 16; v_call: TRBV19; cdr3_aa: CASSIALSGANYGYTF
j_call: TRBJ2-3; d_call: TRBD2; clone_size: -; cdr3_length: 15; v_call: TRBV7-2; cdr3_aa: CASSLVGRGTDTQYF
j_call: TRBJ1-5; d_call: -; clone_size: -; cdr3_length: 13; v_call: TRBV18; cdr3_aa: CASSPGEWQPQHF
j_call: TRBJ1-6; d_call: -; clone_size: -; cdr3_length: 15; v_call: TRBV27; cdr3_aa: CASSFRDRDNSPLHF
j_call: TRBJ2-1; d_call: -; clone_size: few; cdr3_length: 13; v_call: TRBV7-6; cdr3_aa: CASSFTSYNEQFF
j_call: TRBJ2-5; d_call: -; clone_size: -; cdr3_length: 16; v_call: TRBV5-1; cdr3_aa: CASSLVAAQYQETQYF
j_call: TRBJ1-5; d_call: -; clone_size: -; cdr3_length: 14; v_call: TRBV6-5; cdr3_aa: CASKGRGFSQPQHF
j_call: TRBJ2-1; d_call: TRBD1; clone_size: -; cdr3_length: 16; v_call: TRBV6-6; cdr3_aa: CASIALSGQGAHEQFF
j_call: TRBJ2-1; d_call: TRBD2; clone_size: -; cdr3_length: 19; v_call: TRBV19; cdr3_aa: CASSQTGGTSGSSYNEQFF
j_call: TRBJ2-5; d_call: TRBD1; clone_size: few; cdr3_length: 14; v_call: TRBV5-1; cdr3_aa: CASSSGQEQETQYF
j_call: TRBJ1-2; d_call: TRBD1; clone_size: -; cdr3_length: 13; v_call: TRBV9; cdr3_aa: CASSGTGRYGYTF
j_call: TRBJ2-2; d_call: TRBD2; clone_size: -; cdr3_length: 14; v_call: TRBV2; cdr3_aa: CASSDLTSSGELFF
j_call: TRBJ1-1; d_call: TRBD1; clone_size: -; cdr3_length: 15; v_call: TRBV28; cdr3_aa: CASSTQTGYSTEAFF
j_call: TRBJ1-1; d_call: TRBD1; clone_size: -; cdr3_length: 18; v_call: TRBV9; cdr3_aa: CASSRIDRGRIMNTEAFF
j_call: TRBJ2-3; d_call: -; clone_size: -; cdr3_length: 11; v_call: TRBV30; cdr3_aa: CAWSPPGAQYF
j_call: TRBJ2-7; d_call: TRBD2; clone_size: -; cdr3_length: 22; v_call: TRBV19; cdr3_aa: CASSPPSPNRAWRERGSYEQYF
j_call: TRBJ1-5; d_call: -; clone_size: -; cdr3_length: 15; v_call: TRBV19; cdr3_aa: CASSISLQGIQPQHF
j_call: TRBJ2-5; d_call: -; clone_size: -; cdr3_length: 13; v_call: TRBV2; cdr3_aa: CASKERYQETQYF
j_call: TRBJ1-3; d_call: -; clone_size: -; cdr3_length: 17; v_call: TRBV30; cdr3_aa: CAWRARAGSISGNTIYF
j_call: TRBJ1-4; d_call: TRBD1; clone_size: -; cdr3_length: 16; v_call: TRBV19; cdr3_aa: CASSIGTRTGNEKLFF
j_call: TRBJ2-3; d_call: TRBD1; clone_size: -; cdr3_length: 14; v_call: TRBV29-1; cdr3_aa: CSVPGQGNTDTQYF
j_call: TRBJ2-3; d_call: TRBD2; clone_size: -; cdr3_length: 15; v_call: TRBV5-1; cdr3_aa: CASSLRAGASDTQYF
j_call: TRBJ1-5; d_call: TRBD1; clone_size: once; cdr3_length: 14; v_call: TRBV19; cdr3_aa: CASSTGQFNQPQHF
j_call: TRBJ1-3; d_call: TRBD1; clone_size: -; cdr3_length: 15; v_call: TRBV27; cdr3_aa: CASSFGTGPGNTIYF
j_call: TRBJ2-1; d_call: -; clone_size: -; cdr3_length: 14; v_call: TRBV29-1; cdr3_aa: CSVDGGVAYNEQFF
j_call: TRBJ2-7; d_call: TRBD1; clone_size: -; cdr3_length: 14; v_call: TRBV30; cdr3_aa: CACKTGQGYYEQYF
j_call: TRBJ2-7; d_call: -; clone_size: -; cdr3_length: 13; v_call: TRBV27; cdr3_aa: CASSHRQSYEQYF
j_call: TRBJ2-2; d_call: TRBD1; clone_size: -; cdr3_length: 15; v_call: TRBV28; cdr3_aa: CASSTGGANTGELFF